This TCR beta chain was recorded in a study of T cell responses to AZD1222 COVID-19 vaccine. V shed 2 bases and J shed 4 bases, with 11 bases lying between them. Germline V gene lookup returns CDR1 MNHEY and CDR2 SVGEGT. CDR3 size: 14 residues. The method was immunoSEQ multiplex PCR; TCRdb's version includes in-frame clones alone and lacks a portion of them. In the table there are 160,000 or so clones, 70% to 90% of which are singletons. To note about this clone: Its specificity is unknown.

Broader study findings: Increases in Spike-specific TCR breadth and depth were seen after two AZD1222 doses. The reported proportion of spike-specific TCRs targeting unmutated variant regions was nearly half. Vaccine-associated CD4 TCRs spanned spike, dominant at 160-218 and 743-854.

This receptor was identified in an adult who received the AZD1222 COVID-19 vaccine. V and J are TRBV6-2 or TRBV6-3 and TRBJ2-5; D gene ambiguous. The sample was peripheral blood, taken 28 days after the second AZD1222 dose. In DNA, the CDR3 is TGTGCCAGCAGTTACAAGGTCAGCTCAGAGACCCAGTACTTC. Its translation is CASSYKVSSETQYF.